The sequence of this T cell receptor (beta chain) was determined in a study of blood T cell repertoires in COVID-19. Data came from immunoSEQ multiplex PCR; TCRdb stores just in-frame clones and leaves some out. The sample holds around 190,000 clones, roughly nine tenths seen once. The length of the CDR3 is 16 residues. V lost 9 bases to trimming and J lost 0 bases; unmatched junction nucleotides: 9. CDR1 and CDR2 from the germline V gene are SGHNT and YYREEE (reference sequence). This TCR was recovered from a man aged 70 or older with active or convalescent COVID-19. The sequencing sample was made of peripheral blood. This chain uses TRBV5-4 with TRBJ2-2, with 9 positions matching TRBD2. The CDR3 region has the DNA TGTGCCACCGCCGGGCTAGCGGGGTCGAACACCGGGGAGCTGTTTTTT. It yields the protein CATAGLAGSNTGELFF.